The 14 T cell receptor beta chains below were found in one sample sequenced in a study of cytomegalovirus exposure and HLA in healthy donors. PCR was performed using 60 Vbeta and 13 Jbeta primers. Assay used: immunoSEQ multiplex PCR; TCRdb lists only in-frame clones, some missing. The sample has 100,000 to 150,000 clones; about 70% are singletons. Source material: PBMCs. The receptor set was obtained from a woman in her sixties or seventies in good health and CMV-seropositive.

The rearrangement links TRBV6-1 to TRBJ2-1; 16 bases fit TRBD2. V gave up 7 bases and J gave up 9 bases; unmatched junction bases: 6. The germline V gene has CDR1 MNHNS and CDR2 SASEGT. The CDR3 loop spans 15 amino acids. In nucleotides, the CDR3 is TGTGCCAGCACCTCGGGACTAGCGGGAGGGGGTGAGCAGTTCTTC. Translated: CASTSGLAGGGEQFF.

The chain combines TRBV7-2 with TRBJ2-5; 8 bases are shared with TRBD2. Looked up from germline, CDR1 is SGHTA and CDR2 is FQGNSA. CDR3 length: 17 amino acids. The trim removed 2 bases at V and 5 bases at J, leaving 13 bases unmatched. As DNA, the CDR3 is TGTGCCAGCAGCTTACCTAAGCACGCGGGAGGAGGTGAGACCCAGTACTTC. Encoded protein: CASSLPKHAGGGETQYF.

This chain's CDR3 is CATRGGRTYQETQYF. CDR3 bases: TGTGCCACCAGGGGGGGGCGGACGTACCAAGAGACCCAGTACTTC. This chain connects TRBV15 to TRBJ2-5; the D gene is possibly TRBD2 (7 bases). The V end was cut by 6 bases, the J end by 0 bases, with 14 bases between. Germline V gives CDR1 LNHNV, CDR2 YYDKDF (reference sequence). The CDR3 length is 15 residues.

The chain combines TRBV5-4 with TRBJ1-3; 9 nucleotides agree with TRBD1. Trimming took 9 bases from V and 0 from J; bases not matched to a gene: 7. CDR3 length: 15 residues. The germline CDR1 and CDR2 sequences are SGHNT and YYREEE (reference sequence). This CDR3 reads CATTGGLYSGNTIYF. CDR3 nucleotide sequence: TGTGCCACTACAGGGGGCCTTTACTCTGGAAACACCATATATTTT.

This clone was seen only once. The rearrangement links TRBV6-5 to TRBJ2-1; TRBD1 agrees at 8 bases. CDR3 length equals 15 residues. The V segment lost 7 bases and the J segment 2 bases; nucleotides outside the gene matches: 7. CDR1 and CDR2 from the germline V gene are MNHEY and SVGAGI. The CDR3 spells CASNGPGQAYNEQFF. The CDR3 coding sequence is TGTGCCAGCAACGGACCGGGACAGGCCTACAATGAGCAGTTCTTC.

The chain combines TRBV2 with TRBJ2-5, with D tentatively TRBD2 (5 bases). The CDR3 consists of 13 residues. Germline CDR1 SNHLY, CDR2 FYNNEI. Trimming took 8 bases from V and 4 from J, leaving 14 bases between them. As DNA, the CDR3 is TGTGCCAGCGGACCTGTCGGAGGAGAGACCCAGTACTTC. Translation gives CASGPVGGETQYF.

The chain joins TRBV5-1 to TRBJ2-1; 13 nucleotides align to TRBD2. The CDR3 has 18 residues. CDR1 is SGHRS and CDR2 is YFSETQ in the germline V gene. V lost 4 bases to trimming and J lost 0 bases; unmatched junction nucleotides: 7. In DNA form, the CDR3 reads TGCGCCAGCAGCACGGGACTAGCGGGGCTAAGCTCCTACAATGAGCAGTTCTTC. Translating it yields CASSTGLAGLSSYNEQFF.

The rearrangement links TRBV2 to TRBJ2-1; perhaps TRBD2 as D (5 bases). Germline V CDR1 and CDR2: SNHLY, FYNNEI. This CDR3 has 12 amino acids. V lost 8 bases and J lost 5, with 10 bases in between. CDR3 nucleotide sequence: TGTGCCAGCGGAGGTTTCGACAATGAGCAGTTCTTC. This translates into CASGGFDNEQFF.

The chain couples TRBV5-1 to TRBJ2-1; 11 bases are a match to TRBD1. CDR1 and CDR2 (germline): SGHRS, YFSETQ. The CDR3 contains 16 residues. J was trimmed by 9 bases and V by 3 bases; bases with no gene match: 11. The CDR3: CASSSGQGVPTGEQFF. CDR3 DNA: TGCGCCAGCAGCTCGGGACAGGGGGTACCCACAGGTGAGCAGTTCTTC.

CDR3 region: CASSQDIGLAGHTDTQYF. The CDR3 region has the DNA TGTGCCAGCAGCCAAGATATAGGACTAGCGGGGCACACAGATACGCAGTATTTT. The chain combines TRBV4-2 with TRBJ2-3; the match to TRBD2 covers 12 bases. Trimming took 0 bases from V and 2 from J; bases not matched to a gene: 6. Germline CDR1 and CDR2: LGHNA and YNFKEQ. The CDR3 length is 18 residues.

The CDR3 region is CASSPSPGTAINYGYTF. The DNA of the CDR3 is TGTGCCAGCTCACCATCGCCCGGGACAGCCATAAACTATGGCTACACCTTC. The chain carries TRBV18 and TRBJ1-2, with 7 bases aligning to TRBD1. From germline, CDR1 is KGHSH and CDR2 LQKENI. The CDR3 is 17 residues long. The V and J ends lost 2 bases and 2 bases, in that order; junction bases with no gene match: 11.

The rearrangement links TRBV4-3 to TRBJ2-1; 9 positions agree with TRBD1. The CDR3 has 15 residues. Trimming took 3 bases from V and 8 from J; bases not matched to a gene: 8. Looked up from germline, CDR1 is LGHNA and CDR2 is YSLEER. As DNA, the CDR3 is TGCGCCAGCAGCCATCTTCCGGGACAGGGAGATGAGCAGTTCTTC. Its translation: CASSHLPGQGDEQFF.

V gene TRBV4-1 combines with J gene TRBJ1-2; 9 bases fit TRBD1. Germline V gene lookup returns CDR1 MGHRA and CDR2 YSYEKL. V dropped 3 bases and J dropped 5; count of bases not matched to a gene: 13. The CDR3 is 17 amino acids. CDR3 residues: CASSHPGKDRGKYGYTF. The CDR3 DNA sequence: TGCGCCAGCAGCCACCCGGGGAAGGACAGGGGCAAGTATGGCTACACCTTC.

This clone was counted a single time. V is TRBV27 and J is TRBJ1-2; 8 bases agree with TRBD1. V trimming: 0 bases; J trimming: 6 bases; junction bases outside the gene matches: 3. The CDR3 has 14 amino acids. Germline V lookup: CDR1 MNHEY, CDR2 SMNVEV (reference sequence). The CDR3 DNA reads TGTGCCAGCAGTTTATCTCAGGGGGCCAATGGCTACACCTTC. This sequence encodes CASSLSQGANGYTF.